The clone carrying this T cell receptor beta chain was seen once. Its antigen is not identified. This specimen comes from a study of cytomegalovirus exposure and HLA in healthy donors. Looking at the study overall: 81% of 398 genotyped donors fell in the Caucasian-associated ancestry cluster.

The V segment lost 1 base and the J segment 0 bases; nucleotides outside the gene matches: 3. Germline assignment: CDR1 WSHSY and CDR2 SAAADI. CDR3 length equals 15 residues. General study findings and limits: Some segments of the V type, notably TRBV6-2 and TRBV6-3, were excluded as indistinguishable.

PCR amplification relied on 60 Vbeta primers (plus 13 Jbeta primers). Using immunoSEQ multiplex PCR, the repertoire was profiled, and TCRdb retains in-frame clones only, with some absent. The sample contains about 120,000 clones, roughly 80% of which appear only once. The clonotype was recovered from a middle-aged woman in good health and CMV-seronegative. V usage is TRBV10-2 and J usage is TRBJ2-7; 7 positions match TRBD2. Sequences were obtained from PBMCs. The CDR3 region is CASSEYGGSSYEQYF. Here the CDR3 DNA reads TGCGCCAGCAGTGAGTACGGCGGGAGCTCCTACGAGCAGTACTTC.